This T cell receptor (beta chain) was recorded in a study of blood T cell repertoires in COVID-19. Study-wide background: Specimens from acute and convalescent COVID-19 originated in the United States, Italy and Spain. T cells, B-cell-depleted T cells, or PBMCs provided the cDNA or gDNA that served as material.

This CDR3 has 15 amino acids. Germline V gene lookup returns CDR1 SGDLS and CDR2 YYNGEE. V shed 0 bases and J shed 6 bases, with 10 bases lying between them. Methods used by the authors: Reference gene primer amplification in the assay estimated nucleated cell counts. The protocol was immunoSEQ multiplex PCR, while the TCRdb copy is restricted to in-frame clones and leaves out a portion. The V and J calls and clone size come from that table; D and trimming were worked out from the DNA. The data contain more than 100,000 clones, less than 75% of them singletons. Sequencing was performed on peripheral blood. The TCR originated in a human donor with acute or convalescent COVID-19. The donor label of this sample is uncertain. The chain links TRBV9 to TRBJ1-6; D uncertain. The CDR3 region is CASSVVAVFNSPLHF. The CDR3 DNA sequence: TGTGCCAGCAGCGTAGTAGCAGTCTTTAATTCACCCCTCCACTTT.